A selection of T cell receptor beta chains follows, all from one sample in a study of response to subunit inactivated influenza vaccine. TCRdb processed the RT-PCR reads anew with MiXCR; each CDR3 protein has one entry. The sample has under 850,000 distinct CDR3 sequences, approximately 17% seen once. Sample: PBMCs from blood, taken around 5 days after vaccination. These receptors were collected from a man over 45 who received an inactivated influenza vaccine. CDR3s include the opening cysteine and the closing phenylalanine or tryptophan. The order of the fields is V gene, clone size, J gene, D gene, CDR3 length, CDR3 protein, CDR3 DNA. A D gene is named only where the DNA matches it firmly. For some rows the clone size is stated as once, few or many, or as a class when expanded; others skip it.

TRBV7-8,.,TRBJ2-7,TRBD1,17,CASSLAGGTGVSYEQYF,TGTGCCAGCAGCTTAGCTGGGGGGACAGGGGTATCCTACGAGCAGTACTTC
TRBV5-1,.,TRBJ2-3,.,15,CASSFTQGSTDTQYF,TGCGCCAGCAGCTTTACGCAGGGTAGCACAGATACGCAGTATTTT
TRBV7-8,.,TRBJ1-1,TRBD1,15,CASSPLTGGMTEAFF,TGTGCCAGCAGCCCCCTGACAGGGGGGATGACTGAAGCTTTCTTT
TRBV4-2,few,TRBJ1-1,.,15,CASSPTGHKNTEAFF,TGTGCCAGCAGCCCAACGGGACACAAGAACACTGAAGCTTTCTTT
TRBV7-9,.,TRBJ1-2,.,14,CASSRPGTNYGYTF,TGTGCCAGCAGCCGCCCCGGGACTAACTATGGCTACACCTTC
TRBV6-1,many,TRBJ1-2,.,14,CASSAPPAVYGYTF,TGTGCCAGCAGTGCCCCTCCGGCAGTGTATGGCTACACCTTC
TRBV20-1,.,TRBJ2-7,.,11,CSARVTYEQYF,TGCAGTGCTAGAGTTACCTACGAGCAGTACTTC
TRBV29-1,many,TRBJ2-5,.,12,CSVESGGETQYF,TGCAGCGTTGAATCAGGTGGGGAGACCCAGTACTTC
TRBV7-2,few,TRBJ2-7,.,15,CASSLSSGESYEQYF,TGTGCCAGCAGCTTATCCAGCGGAGAAAGCTACGAGCAGTACTTC
TRBV11-2,.,TRBJ2-5,.,15,CASSLRFGVSETQYF,TGTGCCAGCAGCTTACGTTTTGGAGTGTCAGAGACCCAGTACTTC
TRBV27,few,TRBJ2-1,.,16,CASSSTGFSSYNEQFF,TGTGCCAGCAGTTCGACGGGATTTAGCTCCTACAATGAGCAGTTCTTC
TRBV12-3/TRBV12-4,.,TRBJ2-2,.,15,CASTPRQGQTGELFF,TGTGCCAGCACCCCGAGACAAGGCCAAACCGGGGAGCTGTTTTTT
TRBV4-1,many,TRBJ2-7,.,16,CASSHPSEGPGNEQYF,TGCGCCAGCAGCCACCCTTCCGAGGGCCCAGGCAACGAGCAGTACTTC
TRBV4-3,.,TRBJ2-1,.,13,CASSQRPADEQFF,TGCGCCAGCAGCCAAAGACCGGCCGATGAGCAGTTCTTC
TRBV18,.,TRBJ2-7,TRBD2,14,CASSPQGLADPRYF,TGTGCCAGCTCACCCCAGGGACTAGCGGACCCCCGGTACTTC
TRBV20-1,few,TRBJ2-7,TRBD2,14,CSARLGLAGYEQYF,TGCAGTGCTAGATTAGGACTAGCGGGGTACGAGCAGTACTTC
TRBV20-1,few,TRBJ2-4,.,14,CSASNRLAKNIQYF,TGCAGTGCCAGCAACCGTTTGGCCAAAAACATTCAGTACTTC
TRBV2,few,TRBJ2-3,TRBD1,14,CASSLGQVADTQYF,TGTGCCAGCAGCCTAGGACAGGTAGCAGATACGCAGTATTTT
TRBV7-3,.,TRBJ2-1,TRBD2,15,CASSQLGAGSEEQFF,TGTGCCAGCAGCCAGTTAGGAGCGGGGTCGGAGGAGCAGTTCTTC
TRBV6-1,.,TRBJ2-7,TRBD2,15,CASSPVPAGESEQYF,TGTGCCAGCAGCCCAGTCCCAGCGGGAGAAAGCGAGCAGTACTTC
TRBV10-3,.,TRBJ2-7,.,13,CAISGGRGEEQYF,TGTGCCATCAGTGGGGGTAGGGGGGAAGAGCAGTACTTC
TRBV6-1,.,TRBJ2-3,.,14,CASTRERPPDTQYF,TGTGCCAGCACGCGTGAGAGACCTCCAGATACGCAGTATTTT
TRBV9,.,TRBJ1-2,TRBD1,14,CASSEGTDNYGYTF,TGTGCCAGCAGCGAGGGGACAGACAACTATGGCTACACCTTC
TRBV7-2,.,TRBJ1-6,.,13,CASSQGTVGPLHF,TGTGCCAGCAGCCAAGGCACTGTGGGACCCCTCCACTTT
TRBV6-1,many,TRBJ2-5,TRBD1,13,CASRDRVGETQYF,TGTGCCAGCAGAGACAGGGTTGGCGAGACCCAGTACTTC
TRBV7-9,.,TRBJ2-2,TRBD1,14,CASSSDRETGELFF,TGTGCCAGCAGCTCGGACAGGGAGACCGGGGAGCTGTTTTTT
TRBV4-1,.,TRBJ2-2,.,13,CASSQARGGELFF,TGCGCCAGCAGCCAAGCACGAGGCGGGGAGCTGTTTTTT
TRBV18,few,TRBJ2-3,.,14,CASSPPMGPDTQYF,TGTGCCAGCTCACCACCAATGGGGCCAGATACGCAGTATTTT
TRBV6-1,.,TRBJ2-1,.,14,CAVHRRSVINEQFF,TGTGCCGTCCACAGGCGCAGCGTTATCAATGAGCAGTTCTTC
TRBV12-3/TRBV12-4,many,TRBJ1-4,.,13,CASSDTGRGKLFF,TGTGCCAGCAGTGACACCGGTAGGGGAAAACTGTTTTTT
TRBV6-7,few,TRBJ2-7,.,14,CASRNLGTTLEQYF,TGTGCCAGCAGGAACCTGGGAACCACTCTTGAGCAGTACTTC
TRBV29-1,few,TRBJ2-1,TRBD2,14,CSARIGLRESEQFF,TGCAGCGCTAGAATTGGGTTGCGGGAGAGTGAGCAGTTCTTC
TRBV24-1,few,TRBJ2-3,TRBD2,17,CATSDPGLAGAQDTQYF,TGTGCCACCAGTGACCCGGGACTAGCGGGGGCCCAGGATACGCAGTATTTT
TRBV7-9,.,TRBJ2-1,.,14,CASSLSTGYNEQFF,TGTGCCAGCAGCTTATCTACAGGCTACAATGAGCAGTTCTTC
TRBV7-3,.,TRBJ2-3,.,15,CASSLTAFFTDTQYF,TGTGCCAGCAGCTTAACAGCGTTCTTCACAGATACGCAGTATTTT
TRBV6-2/TRBV6-3,.,TRBJ2-7,TRBD2,21,CASSPPRGVAGSPRPIYEQYF,TGTGCCAGCAGCCCCCCCCGGGGGGTAGCGGGGAGCCCCCGACCGATCTACGAGCAGTACTTC
TRBV6-2/TRBV6-3,.,TRBJ2-7,.,14,CASRYPKSTYEQYF,TGTGCCAGCCGATATCCCAAGTCGACCTACGAGCAGTACTTC
TRBV29-1,.,TRBJ2-7,.,13,CSVALRTRHEQYF,TGCAGCGTTGCTTTGAGAACTCGGCACGAGCAGTACTTC
TRBV6-2/TRBV6-3,few,TRBJ2-7,TRBD2,14,CASTLGLEGYEQYF,TGTGCCAGCACCCTGGGACTAGAAGGCTACGAGCAGTACTTC
TRBV28,.,TRBJ2-5,TRBD2,14,CASRTGTTSLTQYF,TGTGCCAGCAGGACTGGGACTACCAGCTTGACCCAGTACTTC
TRBV20-1,few,TRBJ2-5,.,11,CSARQVETQYF,TGCAGTGCAAGGCAGGTGGAGACCCAGTACTTC
TRBV7-2,.,TRBJ2-2,.,16,CASSLAWSSNTGELFF,TGTGCCAGCAGCTTAGCGTGGAGCTCAAACACCGGGGAGCTGTTTTTT
TRBV25-1,few,TRBJ1-6,.,15,CASSEQQGGNSPLHF,TGTGCCAGCAGTGAACAACAGGGAGGGAATTCACCCCTCCACTTT
TRBV12-3/TRBV12-4,few,TRBJ2-3,TRBD2,15,CASSSLAGYTDTQYF,TGTGCCAGCAGCTCCCTAGCGGGATACACAGATACGCAGTATTTT
TRBV10-3,.,TRBJ2-2,TRBD2,15,CAISEGLAGAGELFF,TGTGCCATCAGTGAAGGACTAGCGGGGGCCGGGGAGCTGTTTTTT
TRBV3-1,once,TRBJ1-4,.,16,CASSQDLTGSNEKLFF,TGTGCCAGCAGCCAAGATCTAACAGGGAGTAATGAAAAACTGTTTTTT
TRBV20-1,.,TRBJ2-1,.,13,CSATPLSYNEQFF,TGCAGTGCCACACCCCTGTCCTACAATGAGCAGTTCTTC
TRBV7-3,.,TRBJ2-1,TRBD2,16,CASSLTTSGRGNEQFF,TGTGCCAGCAGCTTAACGACTAGCGGGAGAGGAAATGAGCAGTTCTTC
TRBV6-1,.,TRBJ2-1,.,15,CASGEGGLGYNEQFF,TGTGCCAGCGGTGAGGGGGGCCTCGGATACAATGAGCAGTTCTTC
TRBV4-3,many,TRBJ2-6,.,19,CASSQEIPGWGSGANVLTF,TGCGCCAGCAGCCAAGAAATCCCAGGGTGGGGCTCTGGGGCCAACGTCCTGACTTTC
TRBV11-2,many,TRBJ2-1,.,15,CASSSPLRASRGQFF,TGTGCCAGCAGCTCCCCTCTGAGGGCCTCGAGAGGGCAGTTCTTC
TRBV5-8,.,TRBJ2-7,TRBD2,15,CASSLELAGADEQYF,TGTGCCAGCAGCTTGGAGCTAGCGGGGGCTGACGAGCAGTACTTC
TRBV11-2,.,TRBJ2-3,.,18,CASSLVRATTSTVFTQYF,TGTGCCAGCAGCTTAGTACGAGCGACTACCTCCACAGTCTTTACGCAGTATTTT
TRBV20-1,.,TRBJ1-2,TRBD1,20,CSARESGRGRIRRDNYGYTF,TGCAGTGCTAGAGAAAGTGGCAGGGGGCGGATTCGGCGTGATAACTATGGCTACACCTTC
TRBV6-5,.,TRBJ1-5,.,14,CASSYQQGRQPQHF,TGTGCCAGCAGTTACCAACAGGGTCGGCAGCCCCAGCATTTT
TRBV20-1,.,TRBJ1-1,.,14,CSAKGGRRNTEAFF,TGCAGTGCTAAAGGGGGACGGCGGAACACTGAAGCTTTCTTT
TRBV7-2,.,TRBJ1-5,.,15,CASSLTGKSNQPQHF,TGTGCCAGCAGCTTGACGGGGAAGAGCAATCAGCCCCAGCATTTT